The 5 T cell receptor beta chains presented below share a single source sample, sequenced in a study of CD8 T cells in acute hepatitis C reinfection. The protocol was immunoSEQ multiplex PCR, while the TCRdb copy is restricted to in-frame clones and leaves out a portion. The sample lists around 34,000 clones; just under 90% were seen once. Time point given: naive CD8 control sorted from an acute-time-point sample. The sequenced sample consisted of naive CD8+ T cells from PBMCs. These TCRs come from a man in his thirties or forties with chronic hepatitis C.

This chain joins TRBV4-1 and TRBJ1-2; TRBD1 aligns across 7 bases. The CDR3 contains 15 residues. Trimming removed 5 bases from V and 0 bases from J; junction bases left unmatched: 6. Germline assignment: CDR1 MGHRA and CDR2 YSYEKL. The CDR3 bases are TGCGCCAGCAGCACACAGACAGGGTCTAACTATGGCTACACCTTC. Residues: CASSTQTGSNYGYTF.

The chain employs TRBV5-5 and TRBJ2-3; D might be TRBD1 (5 bases). This CDR3 is 16 amino acids long. Trimming pared 0 bases from V and 4 bases from J, leaving 15 bases between. Per germline, CDR1 SGHKS and CDR2 YYEKEE (reference sequence). The DNA for the CDR3 is TGTGCCAGCAGCTTGGCCGAAGGGGATGGCCCAGATACGCAGTATTTT. Its protein product is CASSLAEGDGPDTQYF.

V gene TRBV5-6 combines with J gene TRBJ1-2, with unresolved D. Trimming took 0 bases from V and 4 from J, leaving 7 bases between them. The germline V gene has CDR1 SGHDT and CDR2 YYEEEE. CDR3 length equals 13 residues. CDR3 sequence reads: CASSLVGFYGYTF. In DNA, the CDR3 is TGTGCCAGCAGCTTGGTGGGTTTCTATGGCTACACCTTC. Together with reference TRBV5-6 and TRBJ1-2, the CDR3 gives the full variable domain: DAGVTQSPTHLIKTRGQQVTLRCSPKSGHDTVSWYQQALGQGPQFIFQYYEEEERQRGNFPDRFSGHQFPNYSSELNVNALLLGDSALYLCASSLVGFYGYTFGSGTRLTVV.

The chain is built from TRBV5-6 and TRBJ1-1; D gene unclear. This CDR3 contains 11 residues. Germline V gene data show CDR1 as SGHDT and CDR2 as YYEEEE. V shed 0 bases and J shed 8 bases, with 5 bases lying between them. The DNA for the CDR3 is TGTGCCAGCAGCTTGGGATTGGAAGCTTTCTTT. Translated: CASSLGLEAFF.

The chain combines TRBV11-3 with TRBJ2-3; 12 nucleotides line up with TRBD2. The CDR3 runs 16 residues. The J segment lost 4 bases and the V segment lost 5 bases, leaving 7 bases of the junction unmatched. CDR1 and CDR2 from the germline V gene are SGHNT and YENEEA. The CDR3 coding sequence is TGTGCCAGCAGCCAAGGACTAGCGGGGTTCGCAGATACGCAGTATTTT. Translation gives CASSQGLAGFADTQYF. The complete variable domain, with remaining parts taken from reference TRBV11-3 and TRBJ2-3, reads EAGVVQSPRYKIIEKKQPVAFWCNPISGHNTLYWYLQNLGQGPELLIRYENEEAVDDSQLPKDRFSAERLKGVDSTLKIQPAELGDSAVYLCASSQGLAGFADTQYFGPGTRLTVL.